This record looks at one T cell receptor beta chain sequence and its context. Different DNA sequences within this sample yield the same CDR3. This entry belongs to a study of T cell changes during pregnancy in multiple sclerosis. The V and J ends lost 4 bases and 0 bases, in that order; junction bases with no gene match: 3. There are 14 residues in the CDR3. CDR1 and CDR2 from the germline V gene are SGHKS and YYEKEE (reference sequence). TCRdb keeps only in-frame clones here, not all; method: immunoSEQ multiplex PCR. The sample consists of approximately 42,000 clones, about 85% of them appearing once.

The V gene is TRBV5-5, the J gene TRBJ2-7; 8 bases map to TRBD1. This TCR derives from a female donor with multiple sclerosis, enrolled in a pregnancy study. This specimen consisted of CD4+ T cells from peripheral blood mononuclear cells, obtained before pregnancy. CDR3 amino acids: CASSRTGSSYEQYF. CDR3 DNA sequence: TGTGCCAGCAGCCGGACAGGGAGCTCCTACGAGCAGTACTTC. The full variable domain, rest sourced from reference TRBV5-5 and TRBJ2-7, is DAGVTQSPTHLIKTRGQQVTLRCSPISGHKSVSWYQQVLGQGPQFIFQYYEKEERGRGNFPDRFSARQFPNYSSELNVNALLLGDSALYLCASSRTGSSYEQYFGPGTRLTVT.